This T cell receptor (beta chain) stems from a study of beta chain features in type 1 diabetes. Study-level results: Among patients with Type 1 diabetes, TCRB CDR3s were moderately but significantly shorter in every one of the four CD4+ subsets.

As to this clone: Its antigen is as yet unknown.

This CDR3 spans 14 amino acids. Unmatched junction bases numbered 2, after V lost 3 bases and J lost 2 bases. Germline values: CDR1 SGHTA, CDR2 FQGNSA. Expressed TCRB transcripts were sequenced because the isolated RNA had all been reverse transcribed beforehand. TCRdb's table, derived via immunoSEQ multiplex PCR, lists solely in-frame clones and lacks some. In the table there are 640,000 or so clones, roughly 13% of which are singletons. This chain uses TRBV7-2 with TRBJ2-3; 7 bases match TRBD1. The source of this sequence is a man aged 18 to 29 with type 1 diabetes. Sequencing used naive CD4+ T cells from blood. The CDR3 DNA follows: TGTGCCAGCAGCTTGGGACAGATCACAGATACGCAGTATTTT. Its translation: CASSLGQITDTQYF.